The rows below give T cell receptor beta chains drawn from one sample of a study of blood T cell repertoires in COVID-19. TCRdb keeps only in-frame clones here, not all; method: immunoSEQ multiplex PCR. The profile shows under 300,000 clones, around 84% of them singletons. Specimen: peripheral blood. All receptors come from a human donor with COVID-19, enrolled during active disease. The donor label of this sample is uncertain. Each CDR3 is given with its conserved first and last residue. Each record gives: D gene, V gene, J gene, CDR3 protein. The D gene is left open where the match is weak.

d_call: -
v_call: TRBV4-3
j_call: TRBJ2-1
cdr3_aa: CASSLDSPLWSYNEQFF

d_call: TRBD1
v_call: TRBV6-6
j_call: TRBJ2-1
cdr3_aa: CASTRRDRGNNEQFF

d_call: TRBD1
v_call: TRBV19
j_call: TRBJ1-4
cdr3_aa: CASSPRDSEKLFF

d_call: -
v_call: TRBV11-3
j_call: TRBJ1-1
cdr3_aa: CASSQRRGSQNTEAFF

d_call: -
v_call: TRBV7-3
j_call: TRBJ1-5
cdr3_aa: CAPSHGEGACQPQHF

d_call: -
v_call: TRBV28
j_call: TRBJ1-4
cdr3_aa: CASSFLASATNEKLFF

d_call: -
v_call: TRBV5-1
j_call: TRBJ1-4
cdr3_aa: CASSLNTGANEKLFF

d_call: TRBD1
v_call: TRBV11-2
j_call: TRBJ2-7
cdr3_aa: CASSLGTGSYEQYF

d_call: -
v_call: TRBV19
j_call: TRBJ1-5
cdr3_aa: CASSDPGQPQHF

d_call: TRBD1
v_call: TRBV12-5
j_call: TRBJ2-3
cdr3_aa: CASGLAMTGATDTQYF

d_call: TRBD1
v_call: TRBV4-2
j_call: TRBJ1-2
cdr3_aa: CASSQTGGDYGYTF

d_call: -
v_call: TRBV5-1
j_call: TRBJ2-1
cdr3_aa: CASSRIADSSYNEQFF

d_call: TRBD1
v_call: TRBV3-1/TRBV3-2
j_call: TRBJ1-2
cdr3_aa: CASSRLQGVHGYTF

d_call: TRBD2
v_call: TRBV4-3
j_call: TRBJ2-1
cdr3_aa: CASSQGTSGRPNEQFF

d_call: TRBD2
v_call: TRBV28
j_call: TRBJ2-7
cdr3_aa: CASSFTSGSTEQYF

d_call: -
v_call: TRBV28
j_call: TRBJ2-7
cdr3_aa: CASSSPGQSYEQYF

d_call: -
v_call: TRBV7-2
j_call: TRBJ1-6
cdr3_aa: CASSLGRGSNSPLHF

d_call: -
v_call: TRBV30
j_call: TRBJ2-1
cdr3_aa: CAWSPSWSYNEQFF